The T cell receptor beta chain described here comes from a study of T cell repertoires in cytomegalovirus infection. TCRdb used MiXCR to reprocess the reads, holding one entry per CDR3 protein. Of around 630,000 distinct CDR3 sequences detected, approximately 24% appear once; the ten largest clones hold around 8%. This clonotype was recorded at least ten times. The sequence was collected from a human donor in good health (CMV status not recorded). Some clones in this sample may be carry-over from other donors' samples. The material sequenced was CD8+ T cells from PBMCs.

CDR3 bases: TGTGCCAGCATCAAAACAGGGGTCATGGAAGAGCAGTACGTC. It specifies CASIKTGVMEEQYV. The chain uses TRBV28 and TRBJ2-7, with 7 bases that match TRBD1. This CDR3 is built from 14 residues. Germline CDR1 reads MDHEN; CDR2 reads SYDVKM. Unmatched junction bases numbered 13, after V lost 7 bases and J lost 7 bases.